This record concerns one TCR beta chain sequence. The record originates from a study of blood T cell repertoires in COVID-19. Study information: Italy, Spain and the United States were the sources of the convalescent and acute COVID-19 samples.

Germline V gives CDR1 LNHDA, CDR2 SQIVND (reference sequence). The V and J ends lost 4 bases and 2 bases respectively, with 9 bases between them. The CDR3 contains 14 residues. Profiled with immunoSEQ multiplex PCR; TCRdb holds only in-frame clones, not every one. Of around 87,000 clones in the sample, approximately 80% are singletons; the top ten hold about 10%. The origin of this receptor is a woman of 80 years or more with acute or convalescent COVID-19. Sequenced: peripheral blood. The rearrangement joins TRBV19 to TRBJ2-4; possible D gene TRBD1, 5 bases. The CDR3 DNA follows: TGTGCCAGTAGTAACGGACAATCCAAAAACATTCAGTACTTC. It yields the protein CASSNGQSKNIQYF.